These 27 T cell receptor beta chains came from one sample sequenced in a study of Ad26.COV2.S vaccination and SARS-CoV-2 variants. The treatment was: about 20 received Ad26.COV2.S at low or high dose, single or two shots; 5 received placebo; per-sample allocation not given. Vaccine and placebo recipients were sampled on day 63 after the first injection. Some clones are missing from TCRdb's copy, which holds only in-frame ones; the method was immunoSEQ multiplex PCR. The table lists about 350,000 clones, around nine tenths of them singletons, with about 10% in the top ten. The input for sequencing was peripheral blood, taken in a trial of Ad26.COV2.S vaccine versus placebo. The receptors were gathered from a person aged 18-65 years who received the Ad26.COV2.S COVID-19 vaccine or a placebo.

The CDR3 loop reads CASSNFGLRNEQYF. The CDR3 DNA sequence: TGTGCCAGTAGTAATTTTGGTCTTCGGAACGAGCAGTACTTC. The gene calls are TRBV19 and TRBJ2-7; D is undetermined. Trimming cost V 4 bases and J 5 bases, with 15 bases left between them. The CDR3 is 14 amino acids. CDR1 and CDR2 (germline): LNHDA, SQIVND (reference sequence).

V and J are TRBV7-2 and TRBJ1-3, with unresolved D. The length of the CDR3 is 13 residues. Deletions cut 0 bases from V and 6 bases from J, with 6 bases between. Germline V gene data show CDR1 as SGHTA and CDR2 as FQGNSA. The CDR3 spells CASSLAGSNTIYF. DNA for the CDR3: TGTGCCAGCAGCTTAGCAGGGTCAAACACCATATATTTT.

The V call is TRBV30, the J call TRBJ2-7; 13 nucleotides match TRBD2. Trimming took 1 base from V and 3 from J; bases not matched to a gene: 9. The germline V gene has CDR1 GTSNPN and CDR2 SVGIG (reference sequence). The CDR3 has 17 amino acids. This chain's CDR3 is CAWSGGTSGKAVYEQYF. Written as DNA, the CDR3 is TGTGCCTGGAGTGGGGGGACTAGCGGGAAGGCGGTCTACGAGCAGTACTTC.

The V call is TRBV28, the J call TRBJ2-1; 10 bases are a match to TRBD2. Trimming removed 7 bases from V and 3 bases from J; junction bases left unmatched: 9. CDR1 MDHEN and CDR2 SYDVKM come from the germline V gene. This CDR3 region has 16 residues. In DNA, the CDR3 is TGTGCCAGCACCACAAGGGAGCGGGGGGGCTACAATGAGCAGTTCTTC. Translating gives CASTTRERGGYNEQFF.

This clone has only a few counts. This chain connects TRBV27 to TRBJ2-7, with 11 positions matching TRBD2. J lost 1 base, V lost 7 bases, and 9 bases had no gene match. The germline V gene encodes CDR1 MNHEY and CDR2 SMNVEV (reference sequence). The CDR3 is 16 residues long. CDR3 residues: CASKREVAGGSYEQYF. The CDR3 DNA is TGTGCCAGCAAAAGAGAGGTAGCGGGGGGGTCCTACGAGCAGTACTTC.

The CDR3 region has the DNA TGTGCCAGCAGCTTGGCGGGGCCCCAAGAGACCCAGTACTTC. It specifies CASSLAGPQETQYF. The chain recombines TRBV5-6 with TRBJ2-5; tentatively, D is TRBD1 or TRBD2 (5 bases each). Trimming left V 0 bases short and J 1 base short, with 7 bases between. The germline V gene encodes CDR1 SGHDT and CDR2 YYEEEE. The CDR3 is 14 residues long.

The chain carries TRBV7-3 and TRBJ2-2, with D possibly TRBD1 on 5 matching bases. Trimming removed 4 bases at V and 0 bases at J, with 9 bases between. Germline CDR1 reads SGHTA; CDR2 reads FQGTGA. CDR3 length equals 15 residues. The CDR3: CASSSTAANTGELFF. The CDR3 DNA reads TGTGCCAGCAGCTCGACAGCCGCGAACACCGGGGAGCTGTTTTTT.

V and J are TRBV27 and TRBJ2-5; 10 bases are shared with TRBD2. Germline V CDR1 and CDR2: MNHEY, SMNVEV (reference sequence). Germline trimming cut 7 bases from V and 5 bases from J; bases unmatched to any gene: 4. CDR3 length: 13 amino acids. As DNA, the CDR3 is TGTGCCAGCACGCTAGCGGGAGTGGAGACCCAGTACTTC. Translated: CASTLAGVETQYF.

The CDR3 protein is CASSRKGDQPQHF. The CDR3 DNA reads as TGTGCCAGCAGTAGAAAAGGGGATCAGCCCCAGCATTTT. The genes are TRBV6-2 or TRBV6-3 and TRBJ1-5, with a possible D match to TRBD1 (5 bases). Germline values: CDR1 MNHEY, CDR2 SVGEGT. The CDR3 has 13 amino acids. The ends were cut back, 5 bases at V and 5 bases at J, with 10 bases in the middle.

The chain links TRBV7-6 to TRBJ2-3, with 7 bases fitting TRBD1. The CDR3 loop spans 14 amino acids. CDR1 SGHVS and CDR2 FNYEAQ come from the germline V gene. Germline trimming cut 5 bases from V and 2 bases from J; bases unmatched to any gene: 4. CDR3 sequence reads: CASSRGQPTDTQYF. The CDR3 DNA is TGTGCCAGCAGCCGGGGACAGCCCACAGATACGCAGTATTTT.

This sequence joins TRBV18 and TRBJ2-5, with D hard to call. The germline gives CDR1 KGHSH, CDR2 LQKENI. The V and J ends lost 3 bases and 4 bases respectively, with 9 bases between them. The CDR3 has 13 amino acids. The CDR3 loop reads CASSPGPGETQYF. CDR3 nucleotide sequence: TGTGCCAGCTCACCGGGCCCCGGAGAGACCCAGTACTTC.

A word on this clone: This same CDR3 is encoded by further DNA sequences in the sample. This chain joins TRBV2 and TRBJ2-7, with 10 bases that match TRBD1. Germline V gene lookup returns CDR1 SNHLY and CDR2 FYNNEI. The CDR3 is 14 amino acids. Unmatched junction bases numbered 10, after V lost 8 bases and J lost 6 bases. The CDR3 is CASGTGTGAGEQYF. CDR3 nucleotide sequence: TGTGCCAGCGGGACGGGGACAGGGGCTGGCGAGCAGTACTTC.

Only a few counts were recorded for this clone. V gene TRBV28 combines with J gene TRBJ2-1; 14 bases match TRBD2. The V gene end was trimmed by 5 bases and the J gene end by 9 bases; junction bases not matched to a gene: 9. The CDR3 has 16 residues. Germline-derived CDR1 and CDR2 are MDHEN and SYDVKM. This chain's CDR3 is CASSPQGLAGEVEQFF. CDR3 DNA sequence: TGTGCCAGCAGTCCCCAGGGACTAGCGGGAGAGGTTGAGCAGTTCTTC. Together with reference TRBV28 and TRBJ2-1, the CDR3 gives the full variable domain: DVKVTQSSRYLVKRTGEKVFLECVQDMDHENMFWYRQDPGLGLRLIYFSYDVKMKEKGDIPEGYSVSREKKERFSLILESASTNQTSMYLCASSPQGLAGEVEQFFGPGTRLTVL.

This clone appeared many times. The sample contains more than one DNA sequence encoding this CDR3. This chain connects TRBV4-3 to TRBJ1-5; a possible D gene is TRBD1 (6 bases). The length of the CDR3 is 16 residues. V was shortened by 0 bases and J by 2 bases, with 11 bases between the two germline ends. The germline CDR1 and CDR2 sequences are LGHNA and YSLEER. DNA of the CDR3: TGCGCCAGCAGCCAAGATCTCAGGGGCGGCAATCAGCCCCAGCATTTT. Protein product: CASSQDLRGGNQPQHF.

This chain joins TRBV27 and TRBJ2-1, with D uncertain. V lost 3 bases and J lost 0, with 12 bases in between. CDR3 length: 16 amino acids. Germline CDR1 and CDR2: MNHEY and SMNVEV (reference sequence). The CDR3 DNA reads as TGTGCCAGCAGTTTCTCACCCACGAGCTCCTACAATGAGCAGTTCTTC. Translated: CASSFSPTSSYNEQFF.

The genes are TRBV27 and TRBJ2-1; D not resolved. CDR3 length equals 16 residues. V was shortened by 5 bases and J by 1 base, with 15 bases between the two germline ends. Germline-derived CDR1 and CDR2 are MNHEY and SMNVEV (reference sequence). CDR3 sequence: CASSTPWARSYNEQFF. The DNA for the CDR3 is TGTGCCAGCAGTACCCCGTGGGCGAGGTCCTACAATGAGCAGTTCTTC.

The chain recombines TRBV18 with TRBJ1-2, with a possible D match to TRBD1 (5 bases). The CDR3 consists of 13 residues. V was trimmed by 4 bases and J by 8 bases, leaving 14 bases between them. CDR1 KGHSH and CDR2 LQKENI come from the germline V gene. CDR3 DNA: TGTGCCAGCTCACTTACAGGTTCGAAGGGCTACACCTTC. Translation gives CASSLTGSKGYTF.

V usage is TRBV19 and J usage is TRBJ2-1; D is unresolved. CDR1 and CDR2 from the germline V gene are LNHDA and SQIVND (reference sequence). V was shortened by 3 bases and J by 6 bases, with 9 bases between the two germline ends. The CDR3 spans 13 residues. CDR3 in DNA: TGTGCCAGTAGTATCGGACGGCTCAATGAGCAGTTCTTC. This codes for CASSIGRLNEQFF.

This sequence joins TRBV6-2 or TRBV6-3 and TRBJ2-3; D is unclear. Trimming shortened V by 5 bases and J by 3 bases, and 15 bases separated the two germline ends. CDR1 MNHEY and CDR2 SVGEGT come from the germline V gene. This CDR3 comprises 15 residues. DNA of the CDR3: TGTGCCAGCAGTAGATGGGGTGTTTCAACAGATACGCAGTATTTT. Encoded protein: CASSRWGVSTDTQYF.

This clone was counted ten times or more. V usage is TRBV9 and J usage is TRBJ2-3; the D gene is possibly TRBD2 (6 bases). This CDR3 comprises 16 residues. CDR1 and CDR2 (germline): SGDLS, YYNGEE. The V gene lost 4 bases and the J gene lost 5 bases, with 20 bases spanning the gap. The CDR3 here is CASSPPTGSGLDTQYF. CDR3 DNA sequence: TGTGCCAGCAGCCCCCCGACCGGGAGCGGGTTAGATACGCAGTATTTT.

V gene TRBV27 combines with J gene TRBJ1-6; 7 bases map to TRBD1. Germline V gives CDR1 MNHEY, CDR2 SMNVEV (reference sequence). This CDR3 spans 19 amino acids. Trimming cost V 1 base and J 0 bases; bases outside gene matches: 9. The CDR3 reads CASSLFLLTGSSYNSPLHF. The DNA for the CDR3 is TGTGCCAGCAGTTTATTCCTCTTGACAGGGAGCTCCTATAATTCACCCCTCCACTTT.

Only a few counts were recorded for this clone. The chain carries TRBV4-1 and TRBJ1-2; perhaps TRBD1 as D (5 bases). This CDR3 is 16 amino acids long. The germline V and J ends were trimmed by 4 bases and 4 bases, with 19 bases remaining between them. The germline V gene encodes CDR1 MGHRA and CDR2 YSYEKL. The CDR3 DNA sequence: TGCGCCAGCAGCCCCCAACGCACAGGTGGAGTCTATGGCTACACCTTC. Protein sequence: CASSPQRTGGVYGYTF.

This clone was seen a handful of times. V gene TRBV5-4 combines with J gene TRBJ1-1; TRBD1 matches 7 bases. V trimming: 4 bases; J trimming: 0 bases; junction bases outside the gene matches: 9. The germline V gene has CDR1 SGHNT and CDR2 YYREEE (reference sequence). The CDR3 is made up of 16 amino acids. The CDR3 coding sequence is TGTGCCAGCAGCCAAACCCCAGGGGGACTGAACACTGAAGCTTTCTTT. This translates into CASSQTPGGLNTEAFF.

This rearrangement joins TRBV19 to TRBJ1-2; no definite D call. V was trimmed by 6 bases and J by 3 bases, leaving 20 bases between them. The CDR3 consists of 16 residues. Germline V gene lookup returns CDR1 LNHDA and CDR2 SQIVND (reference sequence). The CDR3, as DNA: TGTGCCAGTAGCCAGAGTTGGGTCCAAACTTACTATGGCTACACCTTC. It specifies CASSQSWVQTYYGYTF.

The CDR3 loop reads CASSADRGAYEQYF. CDR3 nucleotide sequence: TGTGCCAGCAGTGCTGACAGGGGAGCCTACGAGCAGTACTTC. The genes are TRBV2 and TRBJ2-7, with 8 bases that match TRBD1. This CDR3 has 14 residues. V was clipped by 4 bases and J by 2 bases; unmatched bases: 4. Germline CDR1 and CDR2: SNHLY and FYNNEI.

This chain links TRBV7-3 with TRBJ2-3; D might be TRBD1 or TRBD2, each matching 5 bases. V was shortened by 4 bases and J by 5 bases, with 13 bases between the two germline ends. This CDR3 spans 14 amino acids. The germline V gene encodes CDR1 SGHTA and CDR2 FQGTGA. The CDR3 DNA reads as TGTGCCAGCAGCTCCAACCGGGGCGAAGATACGCAGTATTTT. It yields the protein CASSSNRGEDTQYF.

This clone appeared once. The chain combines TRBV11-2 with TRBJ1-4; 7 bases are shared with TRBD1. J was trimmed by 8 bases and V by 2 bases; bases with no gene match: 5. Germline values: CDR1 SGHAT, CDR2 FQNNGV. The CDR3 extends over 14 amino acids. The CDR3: CASSLTGDREKLFF. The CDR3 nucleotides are TGTGCCAGCAGCTTAACAGGGGATAGGGAAAAACTGTTTTTT.